This T cell receptor beta chain originates from a study of blood T cell repertoires in COVID-19. Overall study context: Material from acute and convalescent COVID-19 was sourced from the United States, Italy and Spain. T cells, B-cell-depleted T cells, or PBMCs provided the cDNA or gDNA that served as material.

This clone appeared a single time. In the original workflow: Scientists estimated how many nucleated cells there were by amplifying reference gene primers. Sequenced by immunoSEQ multiplex PCR; TCRdb stores in-frame clones only, minus some. Clonal size and the V and J genes are those of that table, whereas D and trimming came from the DNA. There are hundreds of thousands of clones in the sample; around 87% occur only once, and roughly 1.6% lies in the top ten. The sample comprised peripheral blood. The TCR comes from a woman aged 40 to 55 who had recovered from COVID-19.

The CDR3 protein is CASSIQGLRGYTF. The DNA of the CDR3 is TGTGCCAGTAGTATTCAAGGACTCCGTGGCTACACCTTC. The rearrangement joins TRBV19 to TRBJ1-2; D ambiguous. V was shortened by 3 bases and J by 7 bases, with 12 bases between the two germline ends. Germline V gene data show CDR1 as LNHDA and CDR2 as SQIVND (reference sequence). The CDR3 contains 13 residues.